This TCR beta chain was captured by sequencing in a study of Ad26.COV2.S vaccination and SARS-CoV-2 variants. TCRdb's table, derived via immunoSEQ multiplex PCR, lists solely in-frame clones and lacks some. Of around 370,000 clones in the sample, about 90% were seen once. Notes on the study in general: There was a possibility that the TCR breadth and depth analyses underestimated total T cell responses. Vaccinees and placebo recipients showed similar non-spike TCR breadth. Recipients given vaccine exceeded placebo recipients in spike-specific TCR breadth. Substantial breadth was reportedly displayed by spike-specific CD8+ and CD4+ T cell responses after vaccination.

The germline V gene encodes CDR1 SGDLS and CDR2 YYNGEE. The length of the CDR3 is 15 residues. V was trimmed by 0 bases and J by 2 bases, leaving 11 bases between them. Worth noting for this clone: Its antigen is still unknown.

The source material was peripheral blood, sampled after recovery from COVID-19. The rearrangement links TRBV9 to TRBJ1-1; possible D gene TRBD1, 6 bases. This sequence originates from a human donor who had recovered from COVID-19. The CDR3 DNA is TGTGCCAGCAGCGTAGCATTACAGGGTAACACTGAAGCTTTCTTT. Protein sequence: CASSVALQGNTEAFF.